This T cell receptor (beta chain) was retrieved from a study of shared clonotypes between healthy human individuals. Overall study results and limits: Memory subsets generally showed lower estimated richness than naive subsets.

Healthy HIV-negative adults without recent acute infections or vaccinations served as donors. Germline V gene sequence: CDR1 MDHEN, CDR2 SYDVKM. The CDR3 length is 16 residues. Trimming at V came to 2 bases and at J to 6 bases, leaving 8 bases not matched to a gene. Note on this clone: What it binds is unknown.

The study ran the assay at deep level. Across several immunoSEQ plates, the genomic DNA of each subset was split evenly. This table comes from immunoSEQ multiplex PCR, and its TCRdb copy is limited to in-frame clones, with some not included. The sample contains approximately 500,000 clones, about 96% of which appear only once. Sequenced input: naive CD4+ T cells sorted from blood. Stated subset: CD45RA+ positively selected. The rearrangement joins TRBV28 to TRBJ2-7; TRBD2 agrees at 12 bases. This clonotype originated in a woman in her 30s in good health. CDR3 DNA sequence: TGTGCCAGCAGTTTAGGACTAGCGGGAATCCCCTTCGAGCAGTACTTC. It encodes CASSLGLAGIPFEQYF.